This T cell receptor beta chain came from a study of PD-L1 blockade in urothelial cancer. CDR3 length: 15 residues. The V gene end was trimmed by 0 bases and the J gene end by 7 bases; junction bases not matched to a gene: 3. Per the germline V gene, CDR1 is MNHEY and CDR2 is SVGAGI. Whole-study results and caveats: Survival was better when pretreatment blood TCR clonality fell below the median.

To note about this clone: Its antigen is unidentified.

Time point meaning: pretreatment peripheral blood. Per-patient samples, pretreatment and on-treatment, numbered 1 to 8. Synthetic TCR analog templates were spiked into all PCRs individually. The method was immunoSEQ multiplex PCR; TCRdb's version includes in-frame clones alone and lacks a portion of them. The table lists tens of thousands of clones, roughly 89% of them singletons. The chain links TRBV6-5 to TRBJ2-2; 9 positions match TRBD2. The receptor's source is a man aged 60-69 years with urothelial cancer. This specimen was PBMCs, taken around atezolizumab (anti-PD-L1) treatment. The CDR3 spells CASSYSGLAHGELFF. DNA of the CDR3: TGTGCCAGCAGTTACTCAGGACTAGCGCACGGGGAGCTGTTTTTT.